The T cell receptor (beta chain) under discussion was sequenced for a study of OX40 agonist ivuxolimab in advanced cancers. On the study more broadly: Patient treatment consisted of intravenous ivuxolimab administration every 2 weeks at 0.01 to 10 mg/kg.

Profiled with immunoSEQ multiplex PCR; TCRdb holds only in-frame clones, not every one. The sample holds 45,000 to 75,000 clones, 79% seen once. Germline V gives CDR1 LNHNV, CDR2 YYDKDF (reference sequence). V lost 1 base and J 5 bases, leaving 5 bases between the germline ends. The CDR3 is 12 residues long. The chain joins TRBV15 to TRBJ1-2, with no clear D. The origin of this receptor is an adult with an advanced solid tumor such as melanoma, head and neck, liver or kidney cancer. The source material was CD4+ or CD8+ T cells sorted from blood, sampled in a trial of the OX40 agonist ivuxolimab. CDR3 DNA sequence: TGTGCCACCAGCAGAGGTGATTATGGCTACACCTTC. Translating gives CATSRGDYGYTF.